A selection of T cell receptor beta chains follows, all from one sample in a study of blood T cell repertoires in COVID-19. Libraries were prepared by immunoSEQ multiplex PCR; TCRdb keeps only in-frame clonotypes and omits some of them. Of around 310,000 clones in the sample, about nine tenths were seen once. The specimen was PBMCs or T cells enriched from blood (not recorded which). The receptors were gathered from a woman in her 40s who had recovered from COVID-19. CDR3s leave out the opening cysteine and the closing phenylalanine or tryptophan. Each record gives: clone size, J gene, V gene, CDR3 protein. Expanded clones are given a class, and other clones once, few, many or no size at all.

NA | TRBJ1-1 | TRBV2 | ASSVEGQNTEAF
NA | TRBJ2-7 | TRBV6-1 | ASSERGTGYYEQY
NA | TRBJ2-3 | TRBV24-1 | ATSEGRTASTDTQY
NA | TRBJ2-1 | TRBV7-2 | ASSYSGTANEQF
NA | TRBJ2-7 | TRBV28 | ASSLGGGPYEQY
NA | TRBJ1-1 | TRBV30 | AWSLDRGLGAF
NA | TRBJ1-1 | TRBV29-1 | SVRTGGGSEAF
NA | TRBJ1-5 | TRBV3-1/TRBV3-2 | ASSPWTGGDGQPQH
few | TRBJ1-1 | TRBV11-2 | ASSPEARTEAF
NA | TRBJ2-1 | TRBV11-3 | ASSLAWSYRQSSYNEQF
NA | TRBJ1-1 | TRBV3-1/TRBV3-2 | ASSPPRGVTEAF
NA | TRBJ2-5 | TRBV6-2/TRBV6-3 | ASSAVGETQY
NA | TRBJ1-6 | TRBV7-6 | ASSLPHTGGLLSVSPLH
NA | TRBJ1-2 | TRBV5-1 | ASSLGWNRGMGDGYT
NA | TRBJ2-2 | TRBV7-3 | ASSLTQGAGTGELF
NA | TRBJ1-3 | TRBV28 | ASTIGTFSGNTIY
NA | TRBJ2-5 | TRBV5-4 | ASSLAGTRETQY
NA | TRBJ2-7 | TRBV29-1 | SVVGQGFYEQY
NA | TRBJ1-2 | TRBV10-3 | AISKTGGGYGYT